The next 31 T cell receptor beta chains were all read from a single sample in a study of T cells in Graves' hyperthyroidism and ophthalmopathy. Amplification yielded TCR beta CDR3 regions, with RNA transcripts as the source. HTBI primers were the set used in a first-round RT-PCR of the TCR CDR3. One entry per CDR3 protein results from TCRdb running MiXCR on the multiplex PCR reads. The sample contains roughly 300,000 distinct CDR3 sequences, approximately 18% of which appear only once. The sequenced sample consisted of blood. The receptors originated from a woman aged 50 to 65 with Graves' hyperthyroidism.

This clonotype appeared many times. The chain carries TRBV2 and TRBJ2-7, with TRBD1 identical over 8 bases. The CDR3 sequence is 13 residues long. V was clipped by 5 bases and J by 1 base; unmatched bases: 1. Germline CDR1 reads SNHLY; CDR2 reads FYNNEI. The CDR3 nucleotides are TGTGCCAGCAGTAGGACAGGGTCCTACGAGCAGTACTTC. Protein product: CASSRTGSYEQYF.

Many counts were recorded for this clonotype. The chain carries TRBV7-3 and TRBJ2-2; TRBD1 agrees at 10 bases. V was clipped by 4 bases and J by 5 bases; unmatched bases: 4. This CDR3 has 15 residues. Germline V gene sequence: CDR1 SGHTA, CDR2 FQGTGA. This CDR3 reads CASSWTGGGTGELFF. In DNA form, the CDR3 reads TGTGCCAGCAGCTGGACAGGGGGAGGAACCGGGGAGCTGTTTTTT. Drawing the rest from reference TRBV7-3 and TRBJ2-2, the complete variable domain is GAGVSQTPSNKVTEKGKYVELRCDPISGHTALYWYRQSLGQGPEFLIYFQGTGAADDSGLPNDRFFAVRPEGSVSTLKIQRTERGDSAVYLCASSWTGGGTGELFFGEGSRLTVL.

This clonotype was seen ten or more times. This chain joins TRBV7-8 and TRBJ2-1, with TRBD2 matching 12 bases. The V gene end was trimmed by 5 bases and the J gene end by 6 bases; junction bases not matched to a gene: 14. The CDR3 has 18 amino acids. Per germline, CDR1 SGHVS and CDR2 FQNEAQ. The CDR3 region is CASSPLLRTSGVSNEQFF. Here the CDR3 DNA reads TGTGCCAGCAGCCCCTTATTGAGGACTAGCGGGGTCTCCAATGAGCAGTTCTTC.

This clonotype was detected ten times or more. J is TRBJ2-7 and V is TRBV5-1; 7 bases are a match to TRBD2. Unmatched junction bases numbered 6, after V lost 3 bases and J lost 3 bases. Germline-derived CDR1 and CDR2 are SGHRS and YFSETQ. The CDR3 is 14 residues long. For the CDR3, the DNA is TGCGCCAGCAGCTCAGGACTAGGGAGCTACGAGCAGTACTTC. Encoded protein: CASSSGLGSYEQYF.

V gene TRBV4-2 combines with J gene TRBJ2-3; perhaps D is TRBD1 or TRBD2 (6 bases each). This CDR3 contains 17 residues. Germline V lookup: CDR1 LGHNA, CDR2 YNFKEQ. Trimming pared 0 bases from V and 2 bases from J, leaving 15 bases between. CDR3 protein: CASSQEGAGIYTDTQYF. CDR3 bases: TGTGCCAGCAGCCAAGAGGGGGCGGGGATTTACACAGATACGCAGTATTTT.

This chain uses TRBV20-1 with TRBJ2-1; D is possibly TRBD1 (6 bases). V dropped 6 bases and J dropped 8 bases, with 8 bases sitting between them. The CDR3 is made up of 10 amino acids. Germline V gives CDR1 DFQATT, CDR2 SNEGSKA (reference sequence). The CDR3 DNA is TGCAGTGCGTACAGGGATGAGCAGTTCTTC. Translating it yields CSAYRDEQFF.

J is TRBJ2-2 and V is TRBV28; D is possibly TRBD2 (6 bases). V was cut by 3 bases and J by 3 bases, with 14 bases left in between. Germline V CDR1 and CDR2: MDHEN, SYDVKM. CDR3 size: 16 residues. For the CDR3, the DNA is TGTGCCAGCAGTTTCTGGACCGGCGGGGACACCGGGGAGCTGTTTTTT. It translates to CASSFWTGGDTGELFF.

This clonotype was counted a few times. This chain links TRBV12-3 or TRBV12-4 with TRBJ1-5; D might be TRBD1 (6 bases). Trimming removed 7 bases from V and 0 bases from J, with 16 bases in between. The CDR3 spans 16 residues. The CDR3 sequence is CASTPDGGYSNQPQHF. For the CDR3, the DNA is TGTGCCAGCACCCCGGACGGGGGCTATAGCAATCAGCCCCAGCATTTT.

This clonotype was found a few times. The chain uses TRBV7-8 and TRBJ2-6; D possibly corresponds to TRBD1 (6 bases). Trimming took off 5 bases at V and 4 bases at J, with 21 bases between the two ends. The CDR3 runs to 18 residues. Germline values: CDR1 SGHVS, CDR2 FQNEAQ. CDR3 in DNA: TGTGCCAGCAGCGGAAGTCGGGACACAAGGCAGGGGGCCAACGTCCTGACTTTC. Protein product: CASSGSRDTRQGANVLTF.

This clonotype was picked up a small number of times. The rearrangement uses TRBV5-1 and TRBJ1-5; no clear D gene. The CDR3 spans 15 residues. The V and J ends lost 4 bases and 2 bases respectively, with 13 bases between them. Looked up from germline, CDR1 is SGHRS and CDR2 is YFSETQ. CDR3 nucleotides: TGCGCCAGCAGCCCCGGGGTGGAGGGCAATCAGCCCCAGCATTTT. Its translation is CASSPGVEGNQPQHF.

This clonotype was counted many times. This sequence joins TRBV20-1 and TRBJ1-1; D is uncertain. The CDR3 length is 13 residues. V dropped 8 bases and J dropped 6 bases, with 19 bases sitting between them. Germline V CDR1 and CDR2: DFQATT, SNEGSKA (reference sequence). CDR3 DNA sequence: TGCAGTATCCTCCGGGCAGGTACCCCTGAAGCTTTCTTT. This sequence encodes CSILRAGTPEAFF.

At least ten counts were recorded for this clonotype. V is TRBV28 and J is TRBJ2-1; TRBD2 is a possible D gene (5 bases). Germline loops: CDR1 MDHEN, CDR2 SYDVKM. Trimming left V 8 bases short and J 6 bases short, with 14 bases between. This CDR3 region has 13 residues. The CDR3 bases are TGTGCCAGCTCCACGGGGTTTTCCAATGAGCAGTTCTTC. It codes for CASSTGFSNEQFF.

This clonotype turned up a few times. The chain recombines TRBV28 with TRBJ2-7; no firm D call. V gave up 2 bases and J gave up 4 bases, with 18 bases separating them. This CDR3 comprises 16 residues. Per the germline V gene, CDR1 is MDHEN and CDR2 is SYDVKM. CDR3 loop: CASSLAQSRAKYEQYF. CDR3 DNA: TGTGCCAGCAGTTTAGCTCAGAGTAGGGCCAAGTACGAGCAGTACTTC.

This clonotype was seen at least ten times. Being one base from a much bigger clone, this may be a read error. The chain is built from TRBV7-9 and TRBJ2-2, with 7 bases identical to TRBD1. The CDR3 covers 13 residues. V shed 6 bases and J 6 bases; nucleotides not matched to a gene: 4. Germline V gene sequence: CDR1 SEHNR, CDR2 FQNEAQ (reference sequence). The CDR3, as DNA: TGTGCCAGCAGTTACCAGGGGGCCGGGGAGCTGTTTTTT. This translates into CASSYQGAGELFF.

This clonotype was observed at least ten times. The chain has TRBV5-6 and TRBJ2-7, with 8 bases lining up with TRBD2. Trimming took 5 bases from V and 0 from J; bases not matched to a gene: 7. The CDR3 length is 15 residues. From germline, CDR1 is SGHDT and CDR2 YYEEEE. CDR3 residues: CASRTAGGDSYEQYF. The CDR3 DNA is TGTGCCAGCAGAACCGCGGGAGGCGACTCCTACGAGCAGTACTTC. Complete variable domain (other parts from reference TRBV5-6 and TRBJ2-7): DAGVTQSPTHLIKTRGQQVTLRCSPKSGHDTVSWYQQALGQGPQFIFQYYEEEERQRGNFPDRFSGHQFPNYSSELNVNALLLGDSALYLCASRTAGGDSYEQYFGPGTRLTVT.

This clonotype was seen many times. This rearrangement joins TRBV20-1 to TRBJ2-7; possible D gene TRBD1, 5 bases. The V end lost 6 bases, the J end lost 2 bases, and 11 bases lay between the germline ends. Germline CDR1 reads DFQATT; CDR2 reads SNEGSKA (reference sequence). The CDR3 runs 12 residues. CDR3 in amino acids: CSAPTAAYEQYF. In nucleotides, the CDR3 is TGCAGTGCCCCGACAGCCGCCTACGAGCAGTACTTC.

The chain's CDR3 is CASSHPLTGMDIQYF. CDR3 sequence (DNA): TGCGCCAGCAGCCACCCACTGACAGGGATGGACATTCAGTACTTC. This chain connects TRBV5-1 to TRBJ2-4; 7 bases map to TRBD1. There are 15 residues in the CDR3. Germline V lookup: CDR1 SGHRS, CDR2 YFSETQ. V trimming: 4 bases; J trimming: 8 bases; junction bases outside the gene matches: 12.

In this sample, this clonotype turned up many times. The rearrangement uses TRBV7-2 and TRBJ2-5; a weak D match, TRBD2 (6 bases). Trimming took 5 bases from V and 2 from J, leaving 15 bases between them. In germline, CDR1 is SGHTA, CDR2 FQGNSA. CDR3 length: 15 amino acids. This CDR3 is CASSQGAGSQETQYF. The DNA of the CDR3 is TGTGCCAGCAGCCAAGGGGCGGGGTCGCAAGAGACCCAGTACTTC.

This clonotype turned up a few times. The chain employs TRBV10-3 and TRBJ2-5, with a weak D call TRBD1 (5 bases). The CDR3 spans 14 residues. Germline values: CDR1 ENHRY, CDR2 SYGVKD. Trimming left V 6 bases short and J 4 bases short, with 15 bases between. The CDR3 coding sequence is TGTGCCATCAGCACTGACAGCATCGTAGAGACCCAGTACTTC. It yields the protein CAISTDSIVETQYF.

The CDR3 here is CASMRGRGEKLFF. CDR3 coding DNA: TGTGCCAGCATGAGGGGCAGGGGTGAAAAACTGTTTTTT. The genes are TRBV6-1 and TRBJ1-4; D is possibly TRBD1 (6 bases). The V gene lost 7 bases and the J gene lost 7 bases, with 13 bases spanning the gap. Looked up from germline, CDR1 is MNHNS and CDR2 is SASEGT. The CDR3 consists of 13 residues.

This clonotype turned up a few times. V and J are TRBV19 and TRBJ1-6; TRBD1 is a possible D gene (6 bases). Between the trimmed V and J ends, which lost 10 bases and 9 bases, there was a span of 13 bases. The CDR3 runs 12 residues. Germline V gene data show CDR1 as LNHDA and CDR2 as SQIVND (reference sequence). CDR3 residues: CATQGVGSPLHF. The CDR3 nucleotides read TGTGCCACACAGGGCGTGGGTTCACCCCTCCACTTT. Full variable domain (rest looked up from reference TRBV19 and TRBJ1-6): DGGITQSPKYLFRKEGQNVTLSCEQNLNHDAMYWYRQDPGQGLRLIYYSQIVNDFQKGDIAEGYSVSREKKESFPLTVTSAQKNPTAFYLCATQGVGSPLHFGNGTRLTVT.

This clonotype was observed at least ten times. The genes are TRBV7-3 and TRBJ2-1; 8 bases line up with TRBD1. Germline CDR1 SGHTA, CDR2 FQGTGA. CDR3 size: 14 residues. After removal of 5 bases from V and 7 bases from J, the junction contained 7 bases not matched to a gene. The CDR3 reads CASSVRTGKNEQFF. Here the CDR3 DNA reads TGTGCCAGCAGCGTACGGACAGGGAAGAATGAGCAGTTCTTC.

This clonotype was counted ten times or more. The chain carries TRBV6-2 or TRBV6-3 and TRBJ2-1; D unclear. In germline, CDR1 is MNHEY, CDR2 SVGEGT. This CDR3 has 12 amino acids. V shed 2 bases and J shed 9 bases, with 8 bases lying between them. CDR3 sequence: CASSYLVAEQFF. CDR3 coding DNA: TGTGCCAGCAGTTACCTAGTGGCTGAGCAGTTCTTC.

The table lists this clonotype with many counts. In DNA form, the CDR3 reads TGTGCCAGCAGTTACGGGACAGTGAGCTCCTACGAGCAGTACGTC. Amino acid sequence: CASSYGTVSSYEQYV. The chain carries TRBV6-5 and TRBJ2-7; 7 nucleotides match TRBD1. Per the germline V gene, CDR1 is MNHEY and CDR2 is SVGAGI. V shed 2 bases and J 0 bases; nucleotides not matched to a gene: 4. The CDR3 is 15 residues long.

This clonotype came up many times. This rearrangement joins TRBV19 to TRBJ2-3, with D possibly TRBD2 on 6 matching bases. The CDR3 runs 16 residues. Deletions cut 1 base from V and 0 bases from J, with 11 bases between. The germline V gene encodes CDR1 LNHDA and CDR2 SQIVND (reference sequence). CDR3 DNA sequence: TGTGCCAGTAGTATAGCTGCGGGGTGGAGCACAGATACGCAGTATTTT. It is translated as CASSIAAGWSTDTQYF.

The table lists this clonotype with many counts. The rearrangement uses TRBV6-1 and TRBJ1-2; 7 nucleotides line up with TRBD1. The trim removed 1 base at V and 8 bases at J, leaving 13 bases unmatched. This CDR3 is built from 16 residues. Per the germline V gene, CDR1 is MNHNS and CDR2 is SASEGT. The CDR3: CASSEGSGQALLGYTF. The CDR3 nucleotides are TGTGCCAGCAGTGAAGGATCTGGACAGGCCCTCTTGGGCTACACCTTC.

This clonotype was observed at least ten times. V gene TRBV20-1 combines with J gene TRBJ1-1; D not certain. With 3 bases removed from V and 1 base from J, the gap between germline ends came to 6 bases. Germline assignment: CDR1 DFQATT and CDR2 SNEGSKA (reference sequence). The CDR3 runs to 12 residues. CDR3: CSASMQNTEAFF. The CDR3 DNA follows: TGCAGTGCTAGTATGCAGAACACTGAAGCTTTCTTT.

A few counts support this clonotype. The rearrangement links TRBV5-1 to TRBJ2-2; 9 bases align to TRBD1. The CDR3 has 16 amino acids. Trimming cost V 4 bases and J 4 bases; bases outside gene matches: 8. Germline lookup yields CDR1 SGHRS and CDR2 YFSETQ. CDR3 sequence reads: CASSPRGTGSTGELFF. The CDR3 nucleotides read TGCGCCAGCAGCCCAAGAGGGACAGGGAGCACCGGGGAGCTGTTTTTT.

In its sample, this clonotype was seen many times. The V gene is TRBV20-1, the J gene TRBJ2-5; no definite D call. Germline lookup yields CDR1 DFQATT and CDR2 SNEGSKA (reference sequence). The V gene lost 2 bases and the J gene lost 5 bases, with 3 bases spanning the gap. The CDR3 loop spans 10 amino acids. The CDR3 sequence: CSARRETQYF. CDR3 in DNA: TGCAGTGCTAGAAGGGAGACCCAGTACTTC.

This rearrangement joins TRBV6-9 to TRBJ2-7, with a possible D match to TRBD2 (6 bases). Trimming stripped 3 bases from V and 2 bases from J, with 14 bases between. In germline, CDR1 is MNHGY, CDR2 SVAAGI. The CDR3 consists of 15 residues. The CDR3: CASSYSNGSPYEQYF. The CDR3 nucleotides read TGTGCCAGCAGTTACTCTAACGGGAGTCCCTACGAGCAGTACTTC.

This clonotype was seen more than once but under ten times. The rearrangement uses TRBV4-1 and TRBJ2-1; 10 nucleotides agree with TRBD2. V lost 3 bases to trimming and J lost 5 bases; unmatched junction nucleotides: 7. CDR1 and CDR2 (germline): MGHRA, YSYEKL. This CDR3 is built from 16 residues. CDR3 sequence reads: CASSHGGLADNNEQFF. The DNA of the CDR3 is TGCGCCAGCAGCCATGGCGGACTAGCGGACAACAATGAGCAGTTCTTC.